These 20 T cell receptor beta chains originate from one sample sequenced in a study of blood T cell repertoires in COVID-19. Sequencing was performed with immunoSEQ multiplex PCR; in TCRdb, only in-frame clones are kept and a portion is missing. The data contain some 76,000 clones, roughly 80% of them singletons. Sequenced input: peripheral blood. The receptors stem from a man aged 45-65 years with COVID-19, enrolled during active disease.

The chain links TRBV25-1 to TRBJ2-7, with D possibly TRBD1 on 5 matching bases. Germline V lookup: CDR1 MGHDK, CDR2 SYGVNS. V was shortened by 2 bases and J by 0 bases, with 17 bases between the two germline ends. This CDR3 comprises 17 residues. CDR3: CASSERTPAGPSYEQYF. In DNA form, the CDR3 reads TGTGCCAGCAGTGAACGAACTCCGGCAGGGCCCTCCTACGAGCAGTACTTC.

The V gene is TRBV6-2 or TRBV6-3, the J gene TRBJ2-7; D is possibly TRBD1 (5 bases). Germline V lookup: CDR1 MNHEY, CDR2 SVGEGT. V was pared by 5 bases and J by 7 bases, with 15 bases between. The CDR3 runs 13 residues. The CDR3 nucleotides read TGTGCCAGCAGTCCCCTGGGGCTACGGGAGCAGTACTTC. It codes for CASSPLGLREQYF.

The CDR3 is CAISELDRKPSYGYTF. CDR3 in DNA: TGTGCCATCAGTGAGCTTGACAGAAAACCTTCATATGGCTACACCTTC. This rearrangement joins TRBV10-3 to TRBJ1-2; D possibly corresponds to TRBD1 (5 bases). V lost 2 bases to trimming and J lost 5 bases, with 18 bases between them. This CDR3 is 16 amino acids long. From germline, CDR1 is ENHRY and CDR2 SYGVKD.

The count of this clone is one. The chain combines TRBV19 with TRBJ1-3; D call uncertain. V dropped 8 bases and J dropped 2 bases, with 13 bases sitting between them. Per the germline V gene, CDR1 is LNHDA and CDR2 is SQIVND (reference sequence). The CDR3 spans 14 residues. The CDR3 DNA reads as TGTGCCAGTCTCCGAGGCGATCCTGGAAACACCATATATTTT. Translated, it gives CASLRGDPGNTIYF. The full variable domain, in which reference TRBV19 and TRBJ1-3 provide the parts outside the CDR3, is DGGITQSPKYLFRKEGQNVTLSCEQNLNHDAMYWYRQDPGQGLRLIYYSQIVNDFQKGDIAEGYSVSREKKESFPLTVTSAQKNPTAFYLCASLRGDPGNTIYFGEGSWLTVV.

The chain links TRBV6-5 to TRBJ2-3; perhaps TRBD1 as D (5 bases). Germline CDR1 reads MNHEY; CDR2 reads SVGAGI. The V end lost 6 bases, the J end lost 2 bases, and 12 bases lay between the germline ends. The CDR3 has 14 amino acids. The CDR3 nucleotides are TGTGCCAGCAGCGCCGGACATCCCACAGATACGCAGTATTTT. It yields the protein CASSAGHPTDTQYF.

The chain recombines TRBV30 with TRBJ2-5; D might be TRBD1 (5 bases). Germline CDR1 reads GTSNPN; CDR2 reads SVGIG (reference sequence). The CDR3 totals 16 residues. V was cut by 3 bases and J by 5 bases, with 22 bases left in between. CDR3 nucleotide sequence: TGTGCCTGGAGCCTCGACAGACCGGATAGGAAGGAGACCCAGTACTTC. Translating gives CAWSLDRPDRKETQYF. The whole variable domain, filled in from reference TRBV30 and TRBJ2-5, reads SQTIHQWPATLVQPVGSPLSLECTVEGTSNPNLYWYRQAAGRGLQLLFYSVGIGQISSEVPQNLSASRPQDRQFILSSKKLLLSDSGFYLCAWSLDRPDRKETQYFGPGTRLLVL.

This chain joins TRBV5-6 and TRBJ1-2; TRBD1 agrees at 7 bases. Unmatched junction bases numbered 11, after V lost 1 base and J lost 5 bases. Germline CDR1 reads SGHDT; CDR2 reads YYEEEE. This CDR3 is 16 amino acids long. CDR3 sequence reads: CASSLRSPDRRYGYTF. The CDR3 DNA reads TGTGCCAGCAGCTTGAGGAGTCCGGACAGGAGGTATGGCTACACCTTC.

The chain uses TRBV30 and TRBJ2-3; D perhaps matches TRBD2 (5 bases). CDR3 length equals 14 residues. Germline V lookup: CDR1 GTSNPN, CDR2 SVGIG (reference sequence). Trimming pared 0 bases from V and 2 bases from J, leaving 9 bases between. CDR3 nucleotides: TGTGCCTGGAGTGTGGCGGGCTACACAGATACGCAGTATTTT. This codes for CAWSVAGYTDTQYF.

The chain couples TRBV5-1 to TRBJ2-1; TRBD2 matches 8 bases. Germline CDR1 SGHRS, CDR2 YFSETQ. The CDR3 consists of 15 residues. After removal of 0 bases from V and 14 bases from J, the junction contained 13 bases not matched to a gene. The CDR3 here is CASSLDTPGLDPEFF. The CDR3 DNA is TGCGCCAGCAGCTTGGACACTCCGGGACTAGATCCTGAGTTCTTC.

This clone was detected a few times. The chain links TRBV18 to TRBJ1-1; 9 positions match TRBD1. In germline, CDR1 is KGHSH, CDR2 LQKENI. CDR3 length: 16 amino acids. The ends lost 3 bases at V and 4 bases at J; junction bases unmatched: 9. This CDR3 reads CASSPPLTGGSTEAFF. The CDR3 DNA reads TGTGCCAGCTCACCCCCTCTGACAGGGGGGTCCACTGAAGCTTTCTTT.

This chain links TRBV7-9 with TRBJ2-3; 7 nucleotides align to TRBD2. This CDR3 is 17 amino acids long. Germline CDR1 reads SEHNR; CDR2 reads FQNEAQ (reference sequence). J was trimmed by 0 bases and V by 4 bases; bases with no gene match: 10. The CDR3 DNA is TGTGCCAGCAGCTCGAGGATGGGTAGCGGGAGCACAGATACGCAGTATTTT. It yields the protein CASSSRMGSGSTDTQYF. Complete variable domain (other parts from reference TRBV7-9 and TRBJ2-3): DTGVSQNPRHKITKRGQNVTFRCDPISEHNRLYWYRQTLGQGPEFLTYFQNEAQLEKSRLLSDRFSAERPKGSFSTLEIQRTEQGDSAMYLCASSSRMGSGSTDTQYFGPGTRLTVL.

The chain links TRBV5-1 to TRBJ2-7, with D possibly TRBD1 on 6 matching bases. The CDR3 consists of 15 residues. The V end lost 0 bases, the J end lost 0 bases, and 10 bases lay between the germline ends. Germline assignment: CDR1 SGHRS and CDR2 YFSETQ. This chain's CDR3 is CASSLGHRDSYEQYF. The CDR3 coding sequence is TGCGCCAGCAGCTTGGGACACAGGGACTCCTACGAGCAGTACTTC.

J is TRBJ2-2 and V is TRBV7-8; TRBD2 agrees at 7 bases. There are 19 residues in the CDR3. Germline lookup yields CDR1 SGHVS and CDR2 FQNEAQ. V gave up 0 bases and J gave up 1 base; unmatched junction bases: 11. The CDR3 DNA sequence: TGTGCCAGCAGCTTAGCTTTCTACTCCGGGACTAAGAACACCGGGGAGCTGTTTTTT. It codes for CASSLAFYSGTKNTGELFF. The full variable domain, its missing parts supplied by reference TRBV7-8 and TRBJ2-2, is GAGVSQSPRYKVAKRGQDVALRCDPISGHVSLFWYQQALGQGPEFLTYFQNEAQLDKSGLPSDRFFAERPEGSVSTLKIQRTQQEDSAVYLCASSLAFYSGTKNTGELFFGEGSRLTVL.

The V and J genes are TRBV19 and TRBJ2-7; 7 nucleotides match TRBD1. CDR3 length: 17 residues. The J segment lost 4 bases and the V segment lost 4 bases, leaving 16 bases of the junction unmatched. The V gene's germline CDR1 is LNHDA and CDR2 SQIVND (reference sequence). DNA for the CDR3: TGTGCCAGTAGTAACCGACAGGGTCAATTCTATCAGTACGAGCAGTACTTC. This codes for CASSNRQGQFYQYEQYF. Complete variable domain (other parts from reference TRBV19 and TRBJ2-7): DGGITQSPKYLFRKEGQNVTLSCEQNLNHDAMYWYRQDPGQGLRLIYYSQIVNDFQKGDIAEGYSVSREKKESFPLTVTSAQKNPTAFYLCASSNRQGQFYQYEQYFGPGTRLTVT.

The DNA for the CDR3 is TGTGCCAGCAGTGAAAACACAGGGGGACTGTTTTTT. Translation gives CASSENTGGLFF. The chain joins TRBV6-1 to TRBJ1-4; 8 nucleotides match TRBD1. This CDR3 is built from 12 residues. Germline V lookup: CDR1 MNHNS, CDR2 SASEGT. V was pared by 2 bases and J by 13 bases, with 3 bases of the junction left unmatched.

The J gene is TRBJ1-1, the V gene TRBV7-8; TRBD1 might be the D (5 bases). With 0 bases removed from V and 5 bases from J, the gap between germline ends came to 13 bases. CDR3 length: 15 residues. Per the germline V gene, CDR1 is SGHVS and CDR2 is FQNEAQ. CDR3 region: CASSLAQGESTEAFF. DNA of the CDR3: TGTGCCAGCAGCTTAGCCCAGGGTGAGTCGACTGAAGCTTTCTTT.

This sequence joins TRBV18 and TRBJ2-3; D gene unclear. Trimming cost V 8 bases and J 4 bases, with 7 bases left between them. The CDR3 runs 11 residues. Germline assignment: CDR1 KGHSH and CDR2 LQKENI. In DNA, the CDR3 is TGTGCCAGCCGTCAGGCAGATACGCAGTATTTT. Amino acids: CASRQADTQYF.

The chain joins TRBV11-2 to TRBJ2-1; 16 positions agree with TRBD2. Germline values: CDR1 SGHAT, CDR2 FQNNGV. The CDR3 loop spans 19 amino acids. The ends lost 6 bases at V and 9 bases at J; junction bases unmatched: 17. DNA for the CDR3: TGTGCCAGCAGGGGGGAAGGGACTAGCGGGAGGGCCAGGATCGGTGAGCAGTTCTTC. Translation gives CASRGEGTSGRARIGEQFF.

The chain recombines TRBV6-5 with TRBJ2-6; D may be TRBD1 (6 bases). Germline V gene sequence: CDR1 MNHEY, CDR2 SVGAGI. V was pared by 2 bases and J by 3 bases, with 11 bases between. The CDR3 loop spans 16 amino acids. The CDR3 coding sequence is TGTGCCAGCAGTTACGGCAGGGGTAGTGGGGCCAACGTCCTGACTTTC. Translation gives CASSYGRGSGANVLTF.

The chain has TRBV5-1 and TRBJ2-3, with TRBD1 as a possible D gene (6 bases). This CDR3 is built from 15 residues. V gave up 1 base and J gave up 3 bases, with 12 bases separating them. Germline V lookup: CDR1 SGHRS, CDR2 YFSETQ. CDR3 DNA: TGCGCCAGCAGCTTGTCAGGGGCTTGGACAGATACGCAGTATTTT. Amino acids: CASSLSGAWTDTQYF.